The T cell receptor beta chain under discussion was sequenced for a study of T cell changes during pregnancy in multiple sclerosis. Germline trimming cut 5 bases from V and 0 bases from J; bases unmatched to any gene: 12. The germline CDR1 and CDR2 sequences are SGHVS and FNYEAQ. CDR3 length: 18 residues. This clone was seen a single time. Clones were read by immunoSEQ multiplex PCR, and TCRdb kept only the in-frame ones, dropping some. The repertoire holds some 36,000 clones, over 90% seen once, with approximately 0.38% in the top ten. The chain links TRBV7-6 to TRBJ1-3; TRBD1 aligns across 8 bases. The specimen was CD4+ T cells from peripheral blood mononuclear cells, collected in the second trimester of pregnancy. This clonotype was obtained from a female donor with multiple sclerosis, enrolled in a pregnancy study. CDR3 sequence reads: CASSPVRSTGGSGNTIYF. CDR3 DNA sequence: TGTGCCAGCAGCCCCGTTAGGAGCACAGGGGGCTCTGGAAACACCATATATTTT.